Listed below are T cell receptor beta chains from one sample, sequenced in a study of CD8 T cells in ankylosing spondylitis. In TCRdb, the 5' RACE reads were re-called with MiXCR into one record per CDR3 protein. The sample gives around 490,000 distinct CDR3 sequences, less than 6% of which show up once; under 4.5% is in the top ten. Sample: blood, either unsorted or a sorted T cell fraction (not recorded which). The receptors stem from a male donor with ankylosing spondylitis. CDR3s include the opening cysteine and the closing phenylalanine or tryptophan. The order of the fields is clone size, J gene, D gene, V gene, CDR3 DNA, CDR3 protein. A D gene is named only where the DNA matches it firmly. Some rows have no size entry. The others give once, few or many, or a class for an expanded clone.

clone_size: many
j_call: TRBJ2-3
d_call: -
v_call: TRBV5-1
cdr3_nt: TGCGCCAGCCTTCGGACGGCTGGGACAGATACGCAGTATTTT
cdr3_aa: CASLRTAGTDTQYF

clone_size: few
j_call: TRBJ1-5
d_call: -
v_call: TRBV7-2
cdr3_nt: TGTGCCAGCAGCGGAGGGGGGCAAGGGCAGCCCCAGCATTTT
cdr3_aa: CASSGGGQGQPQHF

clone_size: many
j_call: TRBJ1-6
d_call: -
v_call: TRBV6-5
cdr3_nt: TGTGCCAGCAGTTACTCGACGCGGGCGACGAATTCACCCCTCCACTTT
cdr3_aa: CASSYSTRATNSPLHF

clone_size: many
j_call: TRBJ1-1
d_call: TRBD1
v_call: TRBV29-1
cdr3_nt: TGCAGCGTCGGGGACAGGGGCACTGAAGCTTTCTTT
cdr3_aa: CSVGDRGTEAFF

clone_size: -
j_call: TRBJ2-1
d_call: -
v_call: TRBV5-1
cdr3_nt: TGCGCCAGCAGCTTAGAGACATCCTCCTACAATGAGCAGTTCTTC
cdr3_aa: CASSLETSSYNEQFF

clone_size: many
j_call: TRBJ2-5
d_call: -
v_call: TRBV6-2/TRBV6-3
cdr3_nt: TGTGCCAGCGGAACTCAAGAGACCCAGTACTTC
cdr3_aa: CASGTQETQYF

clone_size: many
j_call: TRBJ2-2
d_call: -
v_call: TRBV20-1
cdr3_nt: TGCAGTGCTAGAGAACAGCTGGCCGGGGAGCTGTTTTTT
cdr3_aa: CSAREQLAGELFF

clone_size: few
j_call: TRBJ2-3
d_call: TRBD1
v_call: TRBV6-5
cdr3_nt: TGTGCCAGCAGTTACCCAACAGGGGTAGTGAGTACAGATACGCAGTATTTT
cdr3_aa: CASSYPTGVVSTDTQYF

clone_size: many
j_call: TRBJ2-2
d_call: TRBD1
v_call: TRBV5-1
cdr3_nt: TGCGCCAGCAGCTTGGAGGGGGCCGGCGGGGAGCTGTTTTTT
cdr3_aa: CASSLEGAGGELFF

clone_size: many
j_call: TRBJ1-2
d_call: TRBD1
v_call: TRBV7-2
cdr3_nt: TGTGCCAGCAGCTTGGGACAGGCAACGTATGGCTACACCTTC
cdr3_aa: CASSLGQATYGYTF

clone_size: many
j_call: TRBJ1-1
d_call: -
v_call: TRBV29-1
cdr3_nt: TGCAGCGTTGGACGGACAGTCGGCACTGAAGCTTTCTTT
cdr3_aa: CSVGRTVGTEAFF

clone_size: few
j_call: TRBJ2-7
d_call: -
v_call: TRBV11-3
cdr3_nt: TGTGCCAGCAGCTTAACGACGGGTCCCTACGAGCAGTACTTC
cdr3_aa: CASSLTTGPYEQYF

clone_size: many
j_call: TRBJ2-3
d_call: -
v_call: TRBV15
cdr3_nt: TGTGCCACCAGCAGAGTCCAAAGGGATACGCAGTATTTT
cdr3_aa: CATSRVQRDTQYF

clone_size: many
j_call: TRBJ1-1
d_call: -
v_call: TRBV4-2
cdr3_nt: TGTGCCAGCAGCCAAGATCACGTACAGAACACTGAAGCTTTCTTT
cdr3_aa: CASSQDHVQNTEAFF

clone_size: many
j_call: TRBJ2-7
d_call: -
v_call: TRBV7-2
cdr3_nt: TGTGCCAGCAGCATAACCGGGACGGACAACTACGAGCAGTACTTC
cdr3_aa: CASSITGTDNYEQYF

clone_size: -
j_call: TRBJ2-7
d_call: -
v_call: TRBV6-2/TRBV6-3
cdr3_nt: TGTGCCAGCAGTCACCTTCGGGCGGAAAACCCCTACGAGCAGTACTTC
cdr3_aa: CASSHLRAENPYEQYF

clone_size: many
j_call: TRBJ2-5
d_call: TRBD1
v_call: TRBV12-3/TRBV12-4
cdr3_nt: TGTGCCAGCAGTTTAAGCCGGGACAGGGGCCTGGGGGAGACCCAGTACTTC
cdr3_aa: CASSLSRDRGLGETQYF

clone_size: -
j_call: TRBJ2-2
d_call: TRBD1
v_call: TRBV5-1
cdr3_nt: TGCGCCAGCAGCTTGCCCCAAGACAGGGGTCAGAACACCGGGGAGCTGTTTTTT
cdr3_aa: CASSLPQDRGQNTGELFF

clone_size: few
j_call: TRBJ2-1
d_call: -
v_call: TRBV6-5
cdr3_nt: TGTGCCAGCAGCCGGCGGGCGGGGGAGCAGTTCTTC
cdr3_aa: CASSRRAGEQFF

clone_size: many
j_call: TRBJ1-5
d_call: TRBD1
v_call: TRBV28
cdr3_nt: TGTGCCAGCAGTTTAGCCGGGACAGCCCAGCATTTT
cdr3_aa: CASSLAGTAQHF

clone_size: many
j_call: TRBJ2-1
d_call: TRBD2
v_call: TRBV12-3/TRBV12-4
cdr3_nt: TGTGCCAGCAGTTCGCCGGGACTAGCGGGAGATGTATATGAGCAGTTCTTC
cdr3_aa: CASSSPGLAGDVYEQFF

clone_size: -
j_call: TRBJ1-1
d_call: -
v_call: TRBV14
cdr3_nt: TGTGCCAGCGCACAGGACCGGAACACTGAAGCTTTCTTT
cdr3_aa: CASAQDRNTEAFF

clone_size: many
j_call: TRBJ2-1
d_call: -
v_call: TRBV11-2
cdr3_nt: TGTGCCAGCAGCTTTAGGGGCGGCGTGAGACAGAGCTCCTACAATGAGCAGTTCTTC
cdr3_aa: CASSFRGGVRQSSYNEQFF

clone_size: many
j_call: TRBJ2-3
d_call: -
v_call: TRBV12-3/TRBV12-4
cdr3_nt: TGTGCCAGCAGTTTCGACAGCGCAGATACGCAGTATTTT
cdr3_aa: CASSFDSADTQYF

clone_size: many
j_call: TRBJ2-5
d_call: TRBD1
v_call: TRBV29-1
cdr3_nt: TGCAGCGTTCACACCAGGGGGCGGAAGACCCAGTACTTC
cdr3_aa: CSVHTRGRKTQYF

clone_size: many
j_call: TRBJ1-2
d_call: -
v_call: TRBV6-2/TRBV6-3
cdr3_nt: TGTGCCAGCAGTTACTCGAACAGACGCTACTATGGCTACACCTTC
cdr3_aa: CASSYSNRRYYGYTF

clone_size: many
j_call: TRBJ1-1
d_call: TRBD1
v_call: TRBV27
cdr3_nt: TGTGCCAGCAGTTTAATTCCAGGGGGCAGGGTTGAAGCTTTCTTT
cdr3_aa: CASSLIPGGRVEAFF

clone_size: few
j_call: TRBJ2-1
d_call: -
v_call: TRBV3-1
cdr3_nt: TGTGCCAGCAGCCAAGGAGCAGGGTCCTACAATGAGCAGTTCTTC
cdr3_aa: CASSQGAGSYNEQFF

clone_size: many
j_call: TRBJ1-1
d_call: -
v_call: TRBV4-2
cdr3_nt: TGTGCCAGCAGCCAAGATCAGACTCACGAAGCTTTCTTT
cdr3_aa: CASSQDQTHEAFF

clone_size: many
j_call: TRBJ1-1
d_call: -
v_call: TRBV20-1
cdr3_nt: TGCAGTGCTAGAGATGTAGGGGACACAAGCTACCCTGAAGCTTTCTTT
cdr3_aa: CSARDVGDTSYPEAFF

clone_size: few
j_call: TRBJ2-5
d_call: TRBD2
v_call: TRBV7-6
cdr3_nt: TGTGCCAGCAGCCAGAGGGGAGGGACGGAGACCCAGTACTTC
cdr3_aa: CASSQRGGTETQYF

clone_size: many
j_call: TRBJ1-5
d_call: -
v_call: TRBV6-1
cdr3_nt: TGTGCCAGCAGGGTGAGGGGGGCCCGGCTTTATAGCAATCAGCCCCAGCATTTT
cdr3_aa: CASRVRGARLYSNQPQHF

clone_size: few
j_call: TRBJ2-7
d_call: TRBD2
v_call: TRBV7-2
cdr3_nt: TGTGCCAGCCCTACTAGCGGGAGCTACGAGCAGTACTTC
cdr3_aa: CASPTSGSYEQYF

clone_size: many
j_call: TRBJ2-7
d_call: TRBD1
v_call: TRBV29-1
cdr3_nt: TGCAGCGTTGGTACCGGGACAGGCTACGAGCAGTACTTC
cdr3_aa: CSVGTGTGYEQYF